A selection of T cell receptor beta chains follows, all from one sample in a study of CD8 T cell repertoires and HIV-1 epitope variants. No antigen is known for these receptors. Generated by immunoSEQ multiplex PCR, the TCRdb table keeps only in-frame clones and is missing some. The sample carries about 5,000 clones, approximately 71% recorded once. Sequenced: cultured CD8+ T cells derived from PBMCs. These receptors all come from a male donor with HIV. The CDR3 runs from the conserved cysteine through the conserved F or W. D genes are given only for firm matches. The listing skips clone size in some rows; elsewhere it reads once, few, many or a size class.

j_call d_call clone_size v_call cdr3_nt cdr3_aa
TRBJ2-7 - - TRBV18 TGTGCCAGCTCACCACCGACGGGGGCCCCCTACGAGCAGTACTTC CASSPPTGAPYEQYF
TRBJ2-5 - - TRBV7-9 TGTGCCAGCAGCTCGACCCAGGGTTTAGAGACCCGGTACTTC CASSSTQGLETRYF
TRBJ2-3 - - TRBV7-9 TGTGCCAGCAGTTCTCTTGACAGAGTGAGAACAGATACGCAGTATTTT CASSSLDRVRTDTQYF
TRBJ2-7 TRBD2 - TRBV9 TGTGCCAGCAGCGCTGCCCCGGGAGGGCAACACGAGCAGTACTTC CASSAAPGGQHEQYF
TRBJ1-5 - once TRBV15 TGTGCCACCAGCAGAGATTTAGGGGCCAATCAGCCCCAGCATTTT CATSRDLGANQPQHF
TRBJ1-1 - - TRBV6-5 TGTGCCAGCAGTTACTCTCTGAGGATACGGGCTTTCTTT CASSYSLRIRAFF
TRBJ1-2 - - TRBV6-1 TGTGCCAGCAGTGGGGACCCCTATGGCTACACCTTC CASSGDPYGYTF
TRBJ2-7 - - TRBV5-1 TGCGCCAGCAGCTTGGCCTGGGAGGGGGCAAGCGAGCAGTACTTC CASSLAWEGASEQYF
TRBJ2-1 - few TRBV19 TGTGCCAGTAGTGCAGCCTGGGGCGGGCGTTACAATGAGCAGTTCTTC CASSAAWGGRYNEQFF
TRBJ1-5 - - TRBV29-1 TGCAGCGTTGGGGGGGGGATCGACAGGAGCAATCAGCCCCAGCATTTT CSVGGGIDRSNQPQHF
TRBJ2-1 - - TRBV5-6 TGTGCCAGCAGCTTGGCTGGCGAAAGCTCCTACAATGAGCAGTTCTTC CASSLAGESSYNEQFF
TRBJ1-6 - - TRBV30 TGTGCCTGGACGGACCCTAGCTCCTATAATTCACCCCTCCACTTT CAWTDPSSYNSPLHF
TRBJ2-7 TRBD1 - TRBV28 TGTGCCAGCAGTTTAACAGGGGGGTCCGAGCAGTACTTC CASSLTGGSEQYF
TRBJ2-3 - - TRBV30 TGTGCCTGCGAAGGAGACGTCAGGAATACGCAGTATTTT CACEGDVRNTQYF
TRBJ2-7 TRBD2 - TRBV27 TGTGCCAGCAGTTTCCAGACTAGCGGGGGGTCCGAGCAGTACTTC CASSFQTSGGSEQYF
TRBJ1-5 - few TRBV7-3 TGTGCCAGCAGCTTAAATGGAGGGTTGCGCAATCAGCCCCAGCATTTT CASSLNGGLRNQPQHF
TRBJ2-3 - - TRBV2 TGTGCCAGCCGAATGGGAGGGGGTTGGACAGATACGCAGTATTTT CASRMGGGWTDTQYF
TRBJ2-7 TRBD1 - TRBV7-8 TGTGCCAGCAGCTCGGGACAGTCCTACGAGCAGTACTTC CASSSGQSYEQYF
TRBJ2-3 - - TRBV5-4 TGTGCCAGCAGCCGACAGAGAGCGGCGGGCACAGATACGCAGTATTTT CASSRQRAAGTDTQYF
TRBJ2-7 - - TRBV2 TGTGCCAGCGGCCGGGACATTTCCTACGAGCAGTACTTC CASGRDISYEQYF
TRBJ1-1 - once TRBV4-3 TGCGCCAGCAGCCAAGGGCAGGGGAACACTGAAGCTTTCTTT CASSQGQGNTEAFF
TRBJ2-7 - - TRBV11-3 TGTGCCAGCAGCCCCGGGCGAGGAAACTACGAGCAGTACTTC CASSPGRGNYEQYF
TRBJ2-1 TRBD1 - TRBV7-3 TGTGCCAGCAGCTTAGCGGGACAGGGCTCCTACAATGAGCAGTTCTTC CASSLAGQGSYNEQFF
TRBJ1-5 - - TRBV6-1 TGTGCCAGCAGTGAAATAGGTGGTACCAATCAGCCCCAGCATTTT CASSEIGGTNQPQHF
TRBJ2-4 - - TRBV7-2 TGTGCCAGCAGCTTAGATGGGCAGGGTCGGGACATTCAGTACTTC CASSLDGQGRDIQYF
TRBJ1-1 - - TRBV27 TGTGCCAGCAGTCCCGGTGCAGCCACGAACACTGAAGCTTTCTTT CASSPGAATNTEAFF
TRBJ1-1 - - TRBV15 TGTGCCACCAGCATTAACGGGGGAACTGAAGCTTTCTTT CATSINGGTEAFF
TRBJ2-7 - few TRBV6-5 TGTGCCAGCAGTTCAGATGTCTCGGCCTACGAGCAGTACTTC CASSSDVSAYEQYF
TRBJ1-2 TRBD1 - TRBV28 TGTGCCAGCAGTCCCCGACAGGGAGGGCGTAGGGTGCATGGCTACACCTTC CASSPRQGGRRVHGYTF
TRBJ2-7 - few TRBV25-1 TGTGCCAGCAGTGAAGGGGACCCCGGACTCTACGAGCAGTACTTC CASSEGDPGLYEQYF
TRBJ1-2 - large TRBV6-1 TGTGCCAGCAGTGAACTTCCACAAGACCTAGACTATGGCTACACCTTC CASSELPQDLDYGYTF
TRBJ2-7 - - TRBV28 TGTGCCAGCAGTTCAGACTCCTACGAGCAGTACTTC CASSSDSYEQYF
TRBJ2-7 TRBD2 - TRBV4-2 TGTGCCAGCAGCCAGGCATCGATCAGGACTAGCGGGGGGGCTCTAACGGGCGACGAGCAGTACTTC CASSQASIRTSGGALTGDEQYF
TRBJ1-1 - - TRBV5-1 TGCGCCAGCAGTTTTGGGCCCACCGGAGGCACTGAAGCTTTCTTT CASSFGPTGGTEAFF
TRBJ1-1 - - TRBV7-3 TGTGCCAGCAGCTTAACTGGATCGGGGGAGAAAAGTCTTGAAGCTTTCTTT CASSLTGSGEKSLEAFF
TRBJ2-4 - once TRBV2 TGTGCCAGCTCCAAAACGAATGAAAACATTCAGTACTTC CASSKTNENIQYF
TRBJ2-1 TRBD2 - TRBV7-2 TGTGCCAGCACTTCAGCGGGGGACATTCCCTACAATGAGCAGTTCTTC CASTSAGDIPYNEQFF
TRBJ2-3 - - TRBV7-8 TGTGCCAGCAGCTTAGACAGTGATACGCAGTATTTT CASSLDSDTQYF
TRBJ2-1 - - TRBV5-6 TGTGCCAGCAGCCCGTCGAAGGGTGCCCTCTCCTACAATGAGCAGTTCTTC CASSPSKGALSYNEQFF
TRBJ1-4 - few TRBV5-1 TGCGCCAGCAGCTCTAACAGGGAGACTAATGAAAAACTGTTTTTT CASSSNRETNEKLFF
TRBJ1-5 - - TRBV7-6 TGTGCCAGCAGCCTAGAGGCCCAGGGTGGGCAGCCCCAGCATTTT CASSLEAQGGQPQHF
TRBJ2-2 - - TRBV4-2 TGTGCCAGCAGCCAAGAGAGGAGCAGGGTCAACACCGGGGAGCTGTTTTTT CASSQERSRVNTGELFF
TRBJ2-2 TRBD2 medium-sized TRBV27 TGTGCCAGGAAGCTAGCGGGGAGGAACACCGGGGAGCTGTTTTTT CARKLAGRNTGELFF
TRBJ1-1 - - TRBV14 TGTGCCAGCAAGGGACTGGGAGCTTACACTGAAGCTTTCTTT CASKGLGAYTEAFF
TRBJ1-1 TRBD1 - TRBV19 TGTGCCAGTAGTATCGGCAGGGGGGACACTGAAGCTTTCTTT CASSIGRGDTEAFF
TRBJ2-2 TRBD1 - TRBV7-9 TGTGCCAGCAGCTTCTCGACAGGGCAGGCCGGGGAGCTGTTTTTT CASSFSTGQAGELFF
TRBJ1-1 TRBD1 - TRBV2 TGTGCCATCCCCAACGACAGGGCGAACACTGAAGCTTTCTTT CAIPNDRANTEAFF
TRBJ2-1 - - TRBV28 TGTGCCAGCAGCCCGAACCCTCGAGATGAGCAGTTCTTC CASSPNPRDEQFF
TRBJ2-1 TRBD1 - TRBV7-7 TGTGCCAGCAGCTTGGGCACCGGGACAGGCAATGAGCAGTTCTTC CASSLGTGTGNEQFF
TRBJ2-1 TRBD2 - TRBV19 TGTGCCAGTAGTATAGCCCCCAGCGGGAGGTTTAATGAGCAGTTCTTC CASSIAPSGRFNEQFF
TRBJ1-1 - few TRBV7-2 TGTGCCAGCAGCTTGGGTAACCCTGAAGCTTTCTTT CASSLGNPEAFF
TRBJ1-5 - - TRBV28 TGTGCCAGCAGTTTTCGGGGTGGGGAACAGCCCCAGCATTTT CASSFRGGEQPQHF
TRBJ2-1 - - TRBV27 TGTGCCAGCAAGGCTAGCATTTACAATGAGCAGTTCTTC CASKASIYNEQFF